One sample yielded the 20 T cell receptor beta chains listed below, sequenced in a study of cytomegalovirus exposure and HLA in healthy donors. 13 Jbeta primers and 60 Vbeta primers were used for the PCR. Sequencing was performed with immunoSEQ multiplex PCR; in TCRdb, only in-frame clones are kept and a portion is missing. This table has more than 150,000 clones, about four fifths appearing once. Sequenced input: PBMCs. These receptors all come from a girl aged 10-17 years in good health and CMV-seropositive.

This chain uses TRBV10-3 with TRBJ1-4; D possibly corresponds to TRBD1 (5 bases). Per germline, CDR1 ENHRY and CDR2 SYGVKD. Trimming took off 0 bases at V and 3 bases at J, with 5 bases between the two ends. This CDR3 region has 14 residues. The CDR3: CAISESGPNEKLFF. CDR3 sequence (DNA): TGTGCCATCAGTGAGTCGGGGCCTAATGAAAAACTGTTTTTT.

This clone was seen only once. V is TRBV18 and J is TRBJ1-1; unclear D gene. The CDR3 sequence is 13 residues long. Germline CDR1 KGHSH, CDR2 LQKENI. Trimming removed 10 bases at V and 4 bases at J, with 16 bases between. The CDR3 coding sequence is TGTGCCACCTCCGGGGAGCGAGGCACTGAAGCTTTCTTT. This codes for CATSGERGTEAFF.

Only one count was recorded for this clone. The V and J genes are TRBV5-1 and TRBJ1-2; possible D gene TRBD1, 6 bases. CDR1 SGHRS and CDR2 YFSETQ come from the germline V gene. The CDR3 extends over 14 amino acids. Trimming cost V 4 bases and J 4 bases, with 14 bases left between them. CDR3 loop: CASSPTTGSYGYTF. The DNA of the CDR3 is TGCGCCAGCAGCCCCACAACAGGGAGCTATGGCTACACCTTC.

The chain links TRBV7-2 to TRBJ2-7; D gene unclear. The CDR3 totals 13 residues. Germline values: CDR1 SGHTA, CDR2 FQGNSA. V dropped 4 bases and J dropped 6 bases, with 13 bases sitting between them. CDR3 bases: TGTGCCAGCAGCTCACCAAGAGCGTCCGAGCAGTACTTC. It specifies CASSSPRASEQYF. The full variable domain, rest sourced from reference TRBV7-2 and TRBJ2-7, is GAGVSQSPSNKVTEKGKDVELRCDPISGHTALYWYRQSLGQGLEFLIYFQGNSAPDKSGLPSDRFSAERTGGSVSTLTIQRTQQEDSAVYLCASSSPRASEQYFGPGTRLTVT.

The chain employs TRBV5-6 and TRBJ1-2; D possibly corresponds to TRBD1 (6 bases). V was clipped by 4 bases and J by 4 bases, with 17 bases between them. This CDR3 is 15 amino acids long. Germline V gene lookup returns CDR1 SGHDT and CDR2 YYEEEE. The CDR3 sequence: CASSTGFGGSYGYTF. The CDR3 bases are TGTGCCAGCAGCACAGGGTTCGGAGGCTCCTATGGCTACACCTTC.

The rearrangement joins TRBV9 to TRBJ1-4; D is unresolved. The CDR3 has 15 residues. Germline V gives CDR1 SGDLS, CDR2 YYNGEE. With 3 bases removed from V and 0 bases from J, the gap between germline ends came to 9 bases. CDR3 protein: CASSADTTTNEKLFF. CDR3 nucleotides: TGTGCCAGCAGCGCCGACACCACAACTAATGAAAAACTGTTTTTT. Supplemented by reference TRBV9 and TRBJ1-4, the full variable domain reads DSGVTQTPKHLITATGQRVTLRCSPRSGDLSVYWYQQSLDQGLQFLIQYYNGEERAKGNILERFSAQQFPDLHSELNLSSLELGDSALYFCASSADTTTNEKLFFGSGTQLSVL.

V is TRBV27 and J is TRBJ2-7, with D unresolved. V was shortened by 9 bases and J by 0 bases, with 15 bases between the two germline ends. CDR1 is MNHEY and CDR2 is SMNVEV in the germline V gene (reference sequence). The length of the CDR3 is 14 residues. The CDR3 nucleotides read TGTGCCAGGAGGCGGCAGCGCCCCTCCTACGAGCAGTACTTC. This encodes CARRRQRPSYEQYF.

The CDR3 coding sequence is TGTGCCAGCAGCTTGGCGGGCAGGGATACGCAGTATTTT. This translates into CASSLAGRDTQYF. The rearrangement links TRBV7-9 to TRBJ2-3; tentatively, D is TRBD2 (5 bases). Germline values: CDR1 SEHNR, CDR2 FQNEAQ (reference sequence). The CDR3 length is 13 residues. V was clipped by 3 bases and J by 6 bases, with 10 bases between them.

This clone was seen a handful of times. The chain combines TRBV27 with TRBJ2-7; D unresolved. The V end lost 7 bases, the J end lost 2 bases, and 15 bases lay between the germline ends. Germline CDR1 MNHEY, CDR2 SMNVEV (reference sequence). This CDR3 spans 14 amino acids. The CDR3 spells CASKAFGTTYEQYF. The CDR3 nucleotides are TGTGCCAGCAAAGCCTTTGGCACTACCTACGAGCAGTACTTC.

Written as DNA, the CDR3 is TGTGCCAGCGAGAAGCTATGGACAGATACGCAGTATTTT. Its protein is CASEKLWTDTQYF. This sequence joins TRBV21-1 and TRBJ2-3; TRBD2 is the table's D call and was not checked against the DNA. TRBV21-1 constitutes a pseudogene. The CDR3 contains 13 residues.

The chain links TRBV5-6 to TRBJ2-3; tentative D call: TRBD2 (6 bases). The CDR3 loop spans 15 amino acids. The V end lost 3 bases, the J end lost 0 bases, and 11 bases lay between the germline ends. CDR1 SGHDT and CDR2 YYEEEE come from the germline V gene. CDR3 DNA: TGTGCCAGCAGCTCGGGGGTCACTAGCACAGATACGCAGTATTTT. Its protein is CASSSGVTSTDTQYF. Variable domain in full (rest from reference TRBV5-6 and TRBJ2-3): DAGVTQSPTHLIKTRGQQVTLRCSPKSGHDTVSWYQQALGQGPQFIFQYYEEEERQRGNFPDRFSGHQFPNYSSELNVNALLLGDSALYLCASSSGVTSTDTQYFGPGTRLTVL.

This chain uses TRBV15 with TRBJ1-4, with TRBD1 matching over 7 bases. Germline V gives CDR1 LNHNV, CDR2 YYDKDF (reference sequence). The V and J ends lost 2 bases and 8 bases, in that order; junction bases with no gene match: 5. This CDR3 is built from 14 residues. CDR3 amino acids: CATSRRQGWEKLFF. The CDR3 DNA reads as TGTGCCACCAGCAGAAGACAGGGTTGGGAAAAACTGTTTTTT.

About this clone: Compared with germline, one end of the junction differs, possibly owing to a read error. V usage is TRBV2 and J usage is TRBJ2-3; D is possibly TRBD1 (5 bases). CDR3 length equals 11 residues. From germline, CDR1 is SNHLY and CDR2 FYNNEI. The CDR3, as DNA: TGTGCCAGCAGCCCGACAGCTACGCAGTATTTT. Translating gives CASSPTATQYF.

The sample holds a few counts of this clone. V and J are TRBV19 and TRBJ2-1; D is perhaps TRBD2 (6 bases). Germline V gene data show CDR1 as LNHDA and CDR2 as SQIVND (reference sequence). The CDR3 length is 15 residues. Trimming pared 3 bases from V and 7 bases from J, leaving 16 bases between. The DNA for the CDR3 is TGTGCCAGTAGTATTTGGGGGGATGGGGGTAATGAGCAGTTCTTC. The encoded protein is CASSIWGDGGNEQFF.

The chain joins TRBV4-1 to TRBJ1-2; no firm D call. Between the trimmed V and J ends, which lost 0 bases and 2 bases, there was a span of 7 bases. The CDR3 is made up of 14 amino acids. Per germline, CDR1 MGHRA and CDR2 YSYEKL. The CDR3 loop reads CASSQDLQNYGYTF. The DNA of the CDR3 is TGCGCCAGCAGCCAAGATCTACAGAACTATGGCTACACCTTC.

V and J are TRBV20-1 and TRBJ2-3; D gene ambiguous. Germline V gene data show CDR1 as DFQATT and CDR2 as SNEGSKA (reference sequence). The CDR3 contains 10 residues. The germline V and J ends were trimmed by 3 bases and 4 bases, with 2 bases remaining between them. The CDR3 is CSASSDTQYF. DNA for the CDR3: TGCAGTGCTAGCTCAGATACGCAGTATTTT.

The chain is built from TRBV27 and TRBJ2-3; 8 bases map to TRBD1. In germline, CDR1 is MNHEY, CDR2 SMNVEV (reference sequence). The CDR3 runs 17 residues. With V trimmed by 6 bases and J by 0 bases, 11 bases remained unmatched. CDR3 coding DNA: TGTGCCAGCAGACCAACACAGGGGGTCTTCAGCACAGATACGCAGTATTTT. It encodes CASRPTQGVFSTDTQYF.

The genes are TRBV7-2 and TRBJ2-7; 7 bases fit TRBD2. V shed 3 bases, J shed 7 bases, and the junction held 3 bases outside the gene matches. The CDR3 contains 12 residues. The V gene's germline CDR1 is SGHTA and CDR2 FQGNSA. The chain's CDR3 is CASSFLAVEQYF. CDR3 nucleotides: TGTGCCAGCAGCTTTCTAGCGGTAGAGCAGTACTTC.

V and J are TRBV6-4 and TRBJ2-3; the D gene is possibly TRBD2 (7 bases). The CDR3 is 15 amino acids. V was cut by 0 bases and J by 4 bases, with 11 bases left in between. CDR1 is MRHNA and CDR2 is SNTAGT in the germline V gene. The CDR3: CASSDSGGGSDTQYF. Written as DNA, the CDR3 is TGTGCCAGCAGTGACTCCGGCGGGGGCTCAGATACGCAGTATTTT.

This clone showed up just once. The rearrangement joins TRBV27 to TRBJ1-2, with 7 nucleotides matching TRBD1. Trimming took 6 bases from V and 4 from J; bases not matched to a gene: 8. CDR3 size: 14 residues. Germline CDR1 MNHEY, CDR2 SMNVEV (reference sequence). The CDR3 spells CASRAVTGIYGYTF. For the CDR3, the DNA is TGTGCCAGCAGAGCGGTGACAGGGATCTATGGCTACACCTTC.